This T cell receptor beta chain is drawn from a study of OX40 agonist ivuxolimab in advanced cancers. General study results and limits: The authors did not determine the antigen specificity of the expanded peripheral T cells.

The CDR3 loop spans 13 amino acids. V lost 2 bases and J lost 7, with 11 bases in between. In germline, CDR1 is SGHNT, CDR2 YENEEA. With autoimmune disease history or systemic immunosuppression, patients were excluded. Blood specimens came from baseline, cycle 4 day 1, and cycle 7 day 1. Profiled with immunoSEQ multiplex PCR; TCRdb holds only in-frame clones, not every one. Here the sample spans about 86,000 clones, around 85% being singletons. On this clone itself: Its antigen remains unidentified.

The chain uses TRBV11-3 and TRBJ2-5, with D tentatively TRBD2 (7 bases). This material consisted of CD4+ or CD8+ T cells sorted from blood, taken in a trial of the OX40 agonist ivuxolimab. This TCR was recovered from an adult with an advanced solid tumor such as melanoma, head and neck, liver or kidney cancer. This chain's CDR3 is CASSLRGAGTQYF. In DNA form, the CDR3 reads TGTGCCAGCAGCTTACGGGGGGCTGGGACCCAGTACTTC.